Sequencing of this T cell receptor beta chain was carried out in a study of CD8+CD57+ T cells in acquired aplastic anemia. About the research overall: When averaged, DNA from sorted CD4+ and CD8+ cells came to around 3.1 ug. As sequenced from healthy donors, CD4+ cells averaged around 10 million reads.

Genomic DNA provided the template from which TCR beta VDJ and CDR3 profiles were obtained. Using its own MiXCR run on the reads, TCRdb lists one record per CDR3 protein. The sample holds some 190,000 distinct CDR3 sequences, 46% seen once. Many counts were recorded for this clonotype. What it recognizes is unknown. CDR3 length: 19 amino acids. V was pared by 3 bases and J by 6 bases, with 18 bases of the junction left unmatched. Germline V gives CDR1 DFQATT, CDR2 SNEGSKA (reference sequence). Study outcomes and limitations: Patients were compared with controls for CD8+ Simpson's diversity, and no significant difference emerged. Patients and controls turned out to have around 29 CD8+ CDR3 sequences in common.

The rearrangement links TRBV20-1 to TRBJ2-1; TRBD2 matches 12 bases. The clonotype originates from a human donor in good health. What was sequenced was sorted CD4+, CD8+, or CD8+CD57+ T cells (not recorded which) from PBMCs. Written as DNA, the CDR3 is TGCAGTGCTAGGGTCTTCGGCCTAGCGGGGGGGCGATCTATCAATGAGCAGTTCTTC. As protein: CSARVFGLAGGRSINEQFF.